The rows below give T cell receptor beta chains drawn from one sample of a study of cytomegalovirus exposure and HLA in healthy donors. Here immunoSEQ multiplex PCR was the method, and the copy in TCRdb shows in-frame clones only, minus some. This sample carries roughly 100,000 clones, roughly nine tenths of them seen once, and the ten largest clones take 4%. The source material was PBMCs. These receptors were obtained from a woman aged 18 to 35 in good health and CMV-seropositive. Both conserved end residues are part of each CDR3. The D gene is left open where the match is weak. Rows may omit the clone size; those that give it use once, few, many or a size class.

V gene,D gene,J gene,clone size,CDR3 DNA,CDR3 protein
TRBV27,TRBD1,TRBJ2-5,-,TGTGCCAGCAGAAGCGGGACAGGGGGGTTCGAGACCCAGTACTTC,CASRSGTGGFETQYF
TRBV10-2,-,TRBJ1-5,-,TGCGCCAGCAGTCCCCAGGGTCATCAGCCCCAGCATTTT,CASSPQGHQPQHF
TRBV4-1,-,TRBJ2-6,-,TGCGCCAGCAGCTCTATAGGGAAGGGGTTTATCTCTGGGGCCAACGTCCTGACTTTC,CASSSIGKGFISGANVLTF
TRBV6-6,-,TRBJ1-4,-,TGTGCCAGCACCCTAGCCTCGGGGGAAAAACTGTTTTTT,CASTLASGEKLFF
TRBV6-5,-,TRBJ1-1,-,TGTGCCAGCAGTGCGCAGGGTGTCTCTGAAGCTTTCTTT,CASSAQGVSEAFF
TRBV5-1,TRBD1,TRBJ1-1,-,TGCGCCAGCAGCTTCGTAGGGGGCCGTATGAACACTGAAGCTTTCTTT,CASSFVGGRMNTEAFF
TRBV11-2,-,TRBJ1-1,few,TGTGCCAGCAGCTTAGAATTCGGCAGGCGGAACACTGAAGCTTTCTTT,CASSLEFGRRNTEAFF
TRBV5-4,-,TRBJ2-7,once,TGTGCCAGCAGCTTGGATGGACTTAACTACGAGCAGTACTTC,CASSLDGLNYEQYF
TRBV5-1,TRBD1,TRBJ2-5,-,TGCGCCAGCCAAGACAGGGTCCAAGAGACCCAGTACTTC,CASQDRVQETQYF
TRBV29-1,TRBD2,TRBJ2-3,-,TGCAGCGAACACCTAGCGGGGCACACAGATACGCAGTATTTT,CSEHLAGHTDTQYF
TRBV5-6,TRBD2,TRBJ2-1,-,TGTGCCAGCAGCCAGACTCTAGCGGGCTACTACAATGAGCAGTTCTTC,CASSQTLAGYYNEQFF
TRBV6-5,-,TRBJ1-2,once,TGTGCCAGCAGTTATACGCGAACTAACTATGGCTACACCTTC,CASSYTRTNYGYTF
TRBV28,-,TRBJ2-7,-,TGTGCCAGCAGTTTACTACAGGGATCCTACGAGCAGTACTTC,CASSLLQGSYEQYF
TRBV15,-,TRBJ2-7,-,TGTGCCACCAGCAGAACCAGGGTCATCAGGTACGAGCAGTACTTC,CATSRTRVIRYEQYF
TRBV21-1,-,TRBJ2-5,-,TGTGCCAGCAGCCCCCCCGCGCGGTCGAGGCAAGAGACCCAGTACTTC,CASSPPARSRQETQYF
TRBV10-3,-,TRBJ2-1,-,TGTGCCACGATTGGACAGTCTGTCAATGAGCAGTTCTTC,CATIGQSVNEQFF
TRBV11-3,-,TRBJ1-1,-,TGTGCCAGCAGCCTTGGACTAAGGGCAGGGTCAGCTTTCTTT,CASSLGLRAGSAFF
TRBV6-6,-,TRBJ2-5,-,TGTGCCAGCAGTTCCCCCCGGGAGGAGACCCAGTACTTC,CASSSPREETQYF
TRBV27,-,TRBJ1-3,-,TGTGCCAGCAGTTTAGCAGGGTTGTCCGGAAACACCATATATTTT,CASSLAGLSGNTIYF
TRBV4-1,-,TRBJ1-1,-,TGCGCCAGCAGCCAACAACCTCAGGGAAAGACTGAAGCTTTCTTT,CASSQQPQGKTEAFF
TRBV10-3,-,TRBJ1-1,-,TGTGCCACAGCCAGCACTGGGGGGGACACTGAAGCTTTCTTT,CATASTGGDTEAFF
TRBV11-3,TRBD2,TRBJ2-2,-,TGTGCCAGCAGCCGCGGGGGAACCGGGGAGCTGTTTTTT,CASSRGGTGELFF
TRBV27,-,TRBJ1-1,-,TGTGCCAGCAGCAATTTAGCCCCGCCGGCAGCTTTCTTT,CASSNLAPPAAFF
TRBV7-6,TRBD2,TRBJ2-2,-,TGTGCCAGCAGCGCCTCGGGACTAGCGTTTGCGGGGACCGGGGAGCTGTTTTTT,CASSASGLAFAGTGELFF
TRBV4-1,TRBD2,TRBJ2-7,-,TGCGCCAGCAGCCCCTCGGGACTAGCGGGAACCTACGAGCAGTACTTC,CASSPSGLAGTYEQYF
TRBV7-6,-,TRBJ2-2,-,TGTGCCAGCAGCTCTCAACCGGGACAAGTCACCGGGGAGCTGTTTTTT,CASSSQPGQVTGELFF
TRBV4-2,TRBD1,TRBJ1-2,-,TGTGCCAGCAGCCAAGTGGACAGGGCCTATGGCTACACCTTC,CASSQVDRAYGYTF
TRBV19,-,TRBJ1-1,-,TGTGCCAGTAGTATGGGAGGAATTAACACTGAAGCTTTCTTT,CASSMGGINTEAFF